Sequencing of this T cell receptor (beta chain) was carried out in a study of blood T cell repertoires in COVID-19. Study-level information: The samples span acute and convalescent COVID-19 from the United States, Italy and Spain. PBMCs, B-cell-depleted T cells, or T cells were the source of the cDNA or gDNA that made up the material.

Profiling relied on immunoSEQ multiplex PCR, and the TCRdb table lists in-frame clones only, not all of them. The data hold more than 250,000 clones, with around 88% observed a single time. The V end was cut by 4 bases, the J end by 2 bases, with 27 bases between. The CDR3 totals 21 residues. Germline V gene sequence: CDR1 LGHDT, CDR2 YNNKEL (reference sequence). Seattle patient enrollment occurred during active infection, with longitudinal follow-up thereafter. Sequenced: peripheral blood. The sequence derives from a woman under 40 with COVID-19, enrolled during active disease. The rearrangement links TRBV3-1 (or the pseudogene TRBV3-2) to TRBJ2-6; D possibly corresponds to TRBD1 (5 bases). CDR3 protein: CASSLGMDTLKAGPGANVLTF. The CDR3 DNA is TGTGCCAGCAGCCTTGGTATGGACACCCTAAAAGCAGGTCCTGGGGCCAACGTCCTGACTTTC.